Shown below are 13 T cell receptor beta chains from a single sample sequenced in a study of blood T cell repertoires in COVID-19 (dated by TCRdb to the early 2020s). Libraries were built with the immunoSEQ multiplex PCR assay. In TCRdb, the immuneACCESS table is reduced to in-frame sequences with V and J assigned. These tables do not hold every clone; where another copy was compared, an unresolved V gene accounts for under half, and the others remain unexplained. In all, the sample holds about 110,000 clones, and roughly four fifths of those were seen once. The top ten constitute 15% to 20% of the sample. The sample was peripheral blood. All receptors come from a woman in her sixties or seventies with acute or convalescent COVID-19.

The chain recombines TRBV6-6 with TRBJ1-5, with a weak D call TRBD1 (6 bases). CDR3 size: 15 residues. Looked up from germline, CDR1 is MNHNY and CDR2 is SVGAGI (reference sequence). Trimming stripped 5 bases from V and 0 bases from J, with 11 bases between. The CDR3: CASSQDSYSNQPQHF. CDR3 DNA sequence: TGTGCCAGCAGTCAGGACAGCTATAGCAATCAGCCCCAGCATTTT.

The rearrangement joins TRBV12-3 or TRBV12-4 to TRBJ1-4; possible D gene TRBD1, 6 bases. With 6 bases removed from V and 10 bases from J, the gap between germline ends came to 15 bases. This CDR3 region has 13 residues. This CDR3 is CASSHHGQLKLFF. As DNA, the CDR3 is TGTGCCAGCAGCCACCATGGACAGTTAAAACTGTTTTTT.

The V and J genes are TRBV6-2 or TRBV6-3 and TRBJ1-1; D not certain. Trimming removed 1 base from V and 6 bases from J, with 12 bases in between. Germline V gene sequence: CDR1 MNHEY, CDR2 SVGEGT. The CDR3 spans 14 residues. This CDR3 is CASSYLPGRSEAFF. CDR3 nucleotides: TGTGCCAGCAGTTACTTGCCGGGAAGATCTGAAGCTTTCTTT.

The chain joins TRBV29-1 to TRBJ2-7; 7 nucleotides line up with TRBD1. V shed 6 bases and J 1 base; nucleotides not matched to a gene: 12. Germline lookup yields CDR1 SQVTM and CDR2 ANQGSEA. CDR3 size: 15 residues. The CDR3 spells CSVRPGQLESYEQYF. In DNA form, the CDR3 reads TGCAGCGTGAGGCCGGGACAGCTAGAATCCTACGAGCAGTACTTC.

This clone was seen a few times. The V gene is TRBV28, the J gene TRBJ1-2; 8 bases are shared with TRBD1. This CDR3 region has 17 residues. Per the germline V gene, CDR1 is MDHEN and CDR2 is SYDVKM. J lost 1 base, V lost 5 bases, and 12 bases had no gene match. In DNA, the CDR3 is TGTGCCAGCAGTGCCCCGGGACAGGCCCAAGTTAACTATGGCTACACCTTC. It translates to CASSAPGQAQVNYGYTF.

The rearrangement links TRBV5-6 to TRBJ2-2; 9 bases align to TRBD2. CDR1 and CDR2 (germline): SGHDT, YYEEEE. CDR3 length equals 19 residues. With V trimmed by 4 bases and J by 7 bases, 20 bases remained unmatched. CDR3 nucleotides: TGTGCCAGCAGCCCGGTGTGGGCTAGCGGGGTCCGAGGGAGCGGGGAGCTGTTTTTT. Its protein is CASSPVWASGVRGSGELFF.

The chain links TRBV18 to TRBJ1-1; no reliable D call. V was trimmed by 6 bases and J by 3 bases, leaving 11 bases between them. Germline values: CDR1 KGHSH, CDR2 LQKENI. This CDR3 contains 13 residues. The CDR3 bases are TGTGCCAGCTCCCCCGGGTGGGACACTGAAGCTTTCTTT. Translation: CASSPGWDTEAFF.

This sequence joins TRBV5-1 and TRBJ2-7; 9 nucleotides agree with TRBD2. The trim removed 4 bases at V and 1 base at J, leaving 0 bases unmatched. The CDR3 extends over 13 amino acids. From germline, CDR1 is SGHRS and CDR2 YFSETQ. The CDR3 reads CASSTSGSYEQYF. The DNA of the CDR3 is TGCGCCAGCAGCACTAGCGGGTCCTACGAGCAGTACTTC.

CDR3 protein: CASSSYQGYEQFF. The CDR3 DNA sequence: TGTGCCAGCAGTTCGTACCAGGGATATGAGCAGTTCTTC. The chain links TRBV6-5 to TRBJ2-1; TRBD1 is a possible D gene (5 bases). Germline CDR1 and CDR2: MNHEY and SVGAGI. This CDR3 is 13 amino acids long. V shed 4 bases and J shed 8 bases, with 12 bases lying between them.

The chain links TRBV4-2 to TRBJ1-2, with D perhaps matching TRBD1 (6 bases). The V gene lost 1 base and the J gene lost 4 bases, with 16 bases spanning the gap. The CDR3 loop spans 16 amino acids. Germline loops: CDR1 LGHNA, CDR2 YNFKEQ. The CDR3 region has the DNA TGTGCCAGCAGCCAAGGAGCGGGGGGCTTGGTCTATGGCTACACCTTC. It translates to CASSQGAGGLVYGYTF.

The chain combines TRBV11-2 with TRBJ2-7, with TRBD1 matching over 7 bases. The CDR3 extends over 15 amino acids. V lost 5 bases, J lost 4 bases, and 11 bases stayed unmatched. Germline lookup yields CDR1 SGHAT and CDR2 FQNNGV. In DNA, the CDR3 is TGTGCCAGCAGCACCCAGACAGGGAATGGATACGAGCAGTACTTC. Amino acids: CASSTQTGNGYEQYF.

The genes are TRBV5-5 and TRBJ1-3; D gene uncertain. CDR1 and CDR2 (germline): SGHKS, YYEKEE (reference sequence). The CDR3 totals 14 residues. V dropped 5 bases and J dropped 4 bases, with 13 bases sitting between them. The CDR3 DNA is TGTGCCAGCAGACTTATCGTTTCGGGAAACACCATATATTTT. This sequence encodes CASRLIVSGNTIYF.

This clone came up once. The chain recombines TRBV9 with TRBJ2-2; D gene unclear. V shed 0 bases and J shed 7 bases, with 10 bases lying between them. This CDR3 is 14 amino acids long. Germline loops: CDR1 SGDLS, CDR2 YYNGEE. CDR3 DNA sequence: TGTGCCAGCAGCGTAGACGCCTACGGCGGGGAGCTGTTTTTT. Translated: CASSVDAYGGELFF.